This section outlines one T cell receptor beta chain sequence together with its context. Its antigen is currently unknown. The repertoire was sequenced with immunoSEQ multiplex PCR; TCRdb's copy has only in-frame clones and lacks some. This table holds approximately 110,000 clones, approximately 94% found once. The data stem from a study of cytomegalovirus exposure and HLA in healthy donors. Overall study results and limits: Investigators reported approximately 150 TCR beta chains as tied to cytomegalovirus. Reported performance of the classifier showed diagnosis of cytomegalovirus status with high specificity and sensitivity.

V trimming: 8 bases; J trimming: 8 bases; junction bases outside the gene matches: 12. Germline V gene data show CDR1 as MNHNS and CDR2 as SASEGT. This CDR3 comprises 15 residues. This sequence originates from a woman in her late teens or twenties in good health and CMV-seronegative. The chain combines TRBV6-1 with TRBJ2-1; the match to TRBD2 covers 10 bases. What was sequenced was PBMCs. The CDR3 sequence is CASHVGQRGGDEQFF. CDR3 bases: TGTGCCAGCCATGTGGGCCAGCGGGGGGGCGATGAGCAGTTCTTC.